One sample yielded the 28 T cell receptor beta chains listed below, sequenced in a study of blood T cell repertoires in COVID-19. Generated by immunoSEQ multiplex PCR, the TCRdb table keeps only in-frame clones and is missing some. The sample has 250,000 or so clones; about 80% are singletons. The material sequenced was PBMCs or T cells enriched from blood (not recorded which). All receptors come from a man aged 45-65 years who had recovered from COVID-19.

CDR3 sequence: CASRLLAGGGPRNTQYF. CDR3 nucleotides: TGTGCCAGCAGATTACTAGCGGGGGGGGGCCCCCGGAATACGCAGTATTTT. The chain employs TRBV27 and TRBJ2-3; 13 nucleotides match TRBD2. V lost 6 bases, J lost 7 bases, and 13 bases stayed unmatched. Germline V CDR1 and CDR2: MNHEY, SMNVEV (reference sequence). The CDR3 has 17 amino acids.

The chain employs TRBV10-3 and TRBJ2-7, with 11 bases lining up with TRBD1. Trimming at V came to 10 bases and at J to 7 bases, leaving 3 bases not matched to a gene. CDR1 is ENHRY and CDR2 is SYGVKD in the germline V gene. The CDR3 runs to 11 residues. The CDR3 spells CATRDRGEQYF. CDR3 coding DNA: TGTGCCACCCGGGACAGGGGGGAGCAGTACTTC.

The chain is built from TRBV6-1 and TRBJ1-2; TRBD1 is a possible D gene (6 bases). Per germline, CDR1 MNHNS and CDR2 SASEGT. Trimming took 2 bases from V and 4 from J, leaving 17 bases between them. The CDR3 has 16 residues. The CDR3 nucleotides are TGTGCCAGCAGTGAAAGGAGGGGGGGCCAGGGCTATGGCTACACCTTC. Its protein product is CASSERRGGQGYGYTF.

The rearrangement joins TRBV7-3 to TRBJ2-2, with 9 bases identical to TRBD2. V shed 1 base, J shed 3 bases, and the junction held 3 bases outside the gene matches. This CDR3 is 16 amino acids long. Per the germline V gene, CDR1 is SGHTA and CDR2 is FQGTGA. As DNA, the CDR3 is TGTGCCAGCAGCTTAAAGGCTAGCGGGGACACCGGGGAGCTGTTTTTT. This translates into CASSLKASGDTGELFF.

The V call is TRBV27, the J call TRBJ2-3; 8 bases map to TRBD2. Per germline, CDR1 MNHEY and CDR2 SMNVEV (reference sequence). The V segment lost 3 bases and the J segment 6 bases; nucleotides outside the gene matches: 14. The CDR3 length is 17 residues. CDR3 in DNA: TGTGCCAGCAGTTTTAACGGCTTCGGGGGGGAAAGGGATACGCAGTATTTT. Translation gives CASSFNGFGGERDTQYF.

The rearrangement links TRBV5-8 to TRBJ1-6; D unclear. The CDR3 contains 18 residues. Germline V gene data show CDR1 as SGHTS and CDR2 as YDEGEE. The germline V and J ends were trimmed by 0 bases and 0 bases, with 13 bases remaining between them. The CDR3, as DNA: TGTGCCAGCAGCTTGGGAGCAGGCGGGAGCTCCTATAATTCACCCCTCCACTTT. This translates into CASSLGAGGSSYNSPLHF.

The sample holds a few counts of this clone. At the DNA level, this CDR3 is encoded by other sequences in the same sample as well. This chain uses TRBV11-2 with TRBJ1-2; 8 nucleotides align to TRBD1. The CDR3 runs 15 residues. Germline trimming cut 5 bases from V and 0 bases from J; bases unmatched to any gene: 5. Germline assignment: CDR1 SGHAT and CDR2 FQNNGV. The CDR3 bases are TGTGCCAGCAGCCACGGACAGGGAGCTAACTATGGCTACACCTTC. Its translation is CASSHGQGANYGYTF.

The genes are TRBV4-1 and TRBJ2-3; 8 bases line up with TRBD2. The CDR3 totals 16 residues. Germline loops: CDR1 MGHRA, CDR2 YSYEKL. V was clipped by 4 bases and J by 0 bases; unmatched bases: 6. CDR3 protein: CASSLLAASSTDTQYF. Written as DNA, the CDR3 is TGCGCCAGCAGCCTACTAGCGGCCTCTAGCACAGATACGCAGTATTTT.

This chain joins TRBV30 and TRBJ2-1; 9 nucleotides align to TRBD2. V dropped 4 bases and J dropped 4; count of bases not matched to a gene: 5. The CDR3 is made up of 14 amino acids. Germline V gene lookup returns CDR1 GTSNPN and CDR2 SVGIG (reference sequence). CDR3 in DNA: TGTGCCTGGACCGCGGGGGGGCAATACAATGAGCAGTTCTTC. Its protein is CAWTAGGQYNEQFF.

The chain has TRBV7-8 and TRBJ2-4; 10 nucleotides match TRBD2. CDR1 SGHVS and CDR2 FQNEAQ come from the germline V gene. This CDR3 comprises 14 residues. J gave up 6 bases and V 5 bases, and 4 bases lay outside the gene matches. CDR3 in DNA: TGTGCCAGCAGCCCGGGACTAGCGATAAACATTCAGTACTTC. It yields the protein CASSPGLAINIQYF.

The V and J genes are TRBV11-2 and TRBJ2-5, with D tentatively TRBD1 (6 bases). V lost 5 bases, J lost 5 bases, and 18 bases lay in between. The CDR3 contains 15 residues. The germline CDR1 and CDR2 sequences are SGHAT and FQNNGV. The chain's CDR3 is CASSRNRAPGETQYF. CDR3 bases: TGTGCCAGCAGCCGGAACAGGGCCCCGGGGGAGACCCAGTACTTC.

The chain couples TRBV18 to TRBJ1-4; 7 positions match TRBD1. The V gene's germline CDR1 is KGHSH and CDR2 LQKENI. Trimming cost V 4 bases and J 0 bases; bases outside gene matches: 5. The CDR3 sequence is 16 residues long. CDR3 bases: TGTGCCAGCTCACAACAGGGGACTGCAACTAATGAAAAACTGTTTTTT. It yields the protein CASSQQGTATNEKLFF.

The CDR3 region is CASSSGITNEKLFF. CDR3 nucleotides: TGTGCCAGCAGTTCAGGGATAACTAATGAAAAACTGTTTTTT. The chain uses TRBV6-5 and TRBJ1-4, with D maybe TRBD1 (5 bases). Germline loops: CDR1 MNHEY, CDR2 SVGAGI. CDR3 size: 14 residues. Trimming took 4 bases from V and 1 from J, leaving 7 bases between them.

The chain has TRBV6-4 and TRBJ2-2; 7 positions agree with TRBD1. V lost 8 bases, J lost 0 bases, and 3 bases stayed unmatched. Germline lookup yields CDR1 MRHNA and CDR2 SNTAGT. This CDR3 spans 14 amino acids. In DNA, the CDR3 is TGTGCCAGCCAGGGACAGCCGAACACCGGGGAGCTGTTTTTT. It codes for CASQGQPNTGELFF.

The chain has TRBV24-1 and TRBJ2-3, with TRBD1 matching over 7 bases. CDR1 KGHDR and CDR2 SFDVKD come from the germline V gene. The junction had 6 bases not matched to a gene; V was cut back by 4 bases and J by 6 bases. The CDR3 has 14 amino acids. CDR3 sequence: CATSDSRTGDTQYF. The CDR3, as DNA: TGTGCCACCAGTGACTCTCGGACAGGCGATACGCAGTATTTT.

The gene calls are TRBV19 and TRBJ1-2; D ambiguous. The CDR3 is 13 residues long. Trimming pared 7 bases from V and 4 bases from J, leaving 13 bases between. Germline V gives CDR1 LNHDA, CDR2 SQIVND (reference sequence). CDR3: CASKEDGSYGYTF. Written as DNA, the CDR3 is TGTGCCAGTAAGGAGGATGGGAGCTATGGCTACACCTTC.

The chain carries TRBV20-1 and TRBJ1-6; 8 positions agree with TRBD1. CDR1 and CDR2 (germline): DFQATT, SNEGSKA (reference sequence). The CDR3 contains 13 residues. Trimming at V came to 3 bases and at J to 8 bases, leaving 3 bases not matched to a gene. CDR3 in amino acids: CSASGQGDSPLHF. In DNA, the CDR3 is TGCAGTGCTAGTGGACAGGGCGATTCACCCCTCCACTTT.

V usage is TRBV25-1 and J usage is TRBJ1-2, with TRBD1 matching over 7 bases. The CDR3 runs 15 residues. The trim removed 3 bases at V and 4 bases at J, leaving 8 bases unmatched. Per germline, CDR1 MGHDK and CDR2 SYGVNS. The CDR3 coding sequence is TGTGCCAGCAGTGAGCTCGGACAGGAGTTCTATGGCTACACCTTC. Its translation: CASSELGQEFYGYTF.

This rearrangement joins TRBV5-1 to TRBJ2-2; D may be TRBD1 (5 bases). The ends were cut back, 1 base at V and 1 base at J, with 11 bases in the middle. This CDR3 spans 16 amino acids. In germline, CDR1 is SGHRS, CDR2 YFSETQ. CDR3 bases: TGCGCCAGCAGCTTGTTGAGTCAGGGGAACACCGGGGAGCTGTTTTTT. Its protein product is CASSLLSQGNTGELFF.

CDR3 sequence (DNA): TGTGCCAGCACCCCCAGGAGGGGAGAGGATTCACCCCTCCACTTT. Protein sequence: CASTPRRGEDSPLHF. The V call is TRBV5-8, the J call TRBJ1-6; a possible D gene is TRBD1 (5 bases). Trimming took off 6 bases at V and 8 bases at J, with 18 bases between the two ends. Looked up from germline, CDR1 is SGHTS and CDR2 is YDEGEE. This CDR3 comprises 15 residues.

CDR3 coding DNA: TGCGCCAGCGGAGTGACAGGGGTGTCTGCTAATGAAAAACTGTTTTTT. Translated, it gives CASGVTGVSANEKLFF. The rearrangement uses TRBV5-1 and TRBJ1-4; 8 bases agree with TRBD1. The CDR3 sequence is 16 residues long. Germline-derived CDR1 and CDR2 are SGHRS and YFSETQ. V lost 7 bases to trimming and J lost 3 bases; unmatched junction nucleotides: 11.

The chain employs TRBV18 and TRBJ2-7; possibly TRBD2 for D (5 bases). Germline V gene data show CDR1 as KGHSH and CDR2 as LQKENI. The CDR3 length is 12 residues. The V end was cut by 3 bases, the J end by 2 bases, with 5 bases between. DNA of the CDR3: TGTGCCAGCTCACCCGGGACCTACGAGCAGTACTTC. Translation gives CASSPGTYEQYF.

A few counts support this clone. The rearrangement links TRBV28 to TRBJ2-1; 7 bases align to TRBD1. V shed 5 bases and J 6 bases; nucleotides not matched to a gene: 10. Germline assignment: CDR1 MDHEN and CDR2 SYDVKM. The length of the CDR3 is 15 residues. CDR3 residues: CASSKQTGTVNEQFF. CDR3 bases: TGTGCCAGCAGTAAACAAACTGGGACAGTCAATGAGCAGTTCTTC. Variable domain in full (rest from reference TRBV28 and TRBJ2-1): DVKVTQSSRYLVKRTGEKVFLECVQDMDHENMFWYRQDPGLGLRLIYFSYDVKMKEKGDIPEGYSVSREKKERFSLILESASTNQTSMYLCASSKQTGTVNEQFFGPGTRLTVL.

The chain recombines TRBV24-1 with TRBJ2-1, with 10 bases matching TRBD1. J was trimmed by 7 bases and V by 2 bases; bases with no gene match: 10. The CDR3 covers 17 residues. CDR1 and CDR2 (germline): KGHDR, SFDVKD. CDR3 DNA sequence: TGTGCCACCAGTGATTCTACGGACAGGGGGTTAGGTAATGAGCAGTTCTTC. Protein: CATSDSTDRGLGNEQFF.

The chain has TRBV19 and TRBJ2-7; 8 bases align to TRBD2. Germline CDR1 and CDR2: LNHDA and SQIVND (reference sequence). V shed 3 bases, J shed 4 bases, and the junction held 8 bases outside the gene matches. The CDR3 is 15 residues long. DNA for the CDR3: TGTGCCAGTAGTATGCAAGCGGGAGTCATGTACGAGCAGTACTTC. Protein product: CASSMQAGVMYEQYF.

The chain has TRBV5-6 and TRBJ1-5, with D unclear. The germline CDR1 and CDR2 sequences are SGHDT and YYEEEE. V lost 3 bases to trimming and J lost 5 bases, with 15 bases between them. The CDR3 runs to 15 residues. CDR3 sequence: CASSSGTLKDQPQHF. The CDR3 DNA reads TGTGCCAGCAGCTCGGGAACTCTGAAGGATCAGCCCCAGCATTTT. Based on the CDR3 plus reference TRBV5-6 and TRBJ1-5, the full variable domain is DAGVTQSPTHLIKTRGQQVTLRCSPKSGHDTVSWYQQALGQGPQFIFQYYEEEERQRGNFPDRFSGHQFPNYSSELNVNALLLGDSALYLCASSSGTLKDQPQHFGDGTRLSIL.

The chain combines TRBV7-3 with TRBJ1-6, with D tentatively TRBD1 (6 bases). The V end was cut by 5 bases, the J end by 7 bases, with 15 bases between. CDR3 size: 15 residues. Germline V lookup: CDR1 SGHTA, CDR2 FQGTGA. CDR3 bases: TGTGCCAGCAGCCGTAACAGGGATCCGAATTCACCCCTCCACTTT. Translated, it gives CASSRNRDPNSPLHF.

This clone was found once. This chain uses TRBV5-4 with TRBJ2-5; TRBD2 might be the D (6 bases). With 4 bases removed from V and 7 bases from J, the gap between germline ends came to 14 bases. The CDR3 is 13 amino acids. Germline CDR1 is SGHNT and CDR2 is YYREEE (reference sequence). The CDR3 loop is CASSQGLLGTQYF. CDR3 in DNA: TGTGCCAGCAGCCAGGGACTGCTAGGGACCCAGTACTTC.